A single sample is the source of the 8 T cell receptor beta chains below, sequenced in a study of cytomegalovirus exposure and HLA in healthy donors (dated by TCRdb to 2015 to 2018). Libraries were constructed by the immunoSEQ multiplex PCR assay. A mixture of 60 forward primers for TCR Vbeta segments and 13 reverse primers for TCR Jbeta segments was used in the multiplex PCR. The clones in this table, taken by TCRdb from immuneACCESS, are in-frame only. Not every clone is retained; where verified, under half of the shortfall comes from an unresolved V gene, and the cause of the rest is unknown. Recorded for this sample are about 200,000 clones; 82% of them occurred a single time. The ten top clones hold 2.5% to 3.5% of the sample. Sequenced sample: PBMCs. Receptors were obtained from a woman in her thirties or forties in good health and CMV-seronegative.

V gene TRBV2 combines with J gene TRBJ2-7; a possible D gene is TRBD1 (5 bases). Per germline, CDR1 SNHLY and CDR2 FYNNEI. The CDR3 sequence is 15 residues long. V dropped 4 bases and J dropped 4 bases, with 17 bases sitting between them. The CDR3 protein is CASSALVTESYEQYF. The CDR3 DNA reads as TGTGCCAGCAGTGCCCTAGTGACAGAATCTTACGAGCAGTACTTC.

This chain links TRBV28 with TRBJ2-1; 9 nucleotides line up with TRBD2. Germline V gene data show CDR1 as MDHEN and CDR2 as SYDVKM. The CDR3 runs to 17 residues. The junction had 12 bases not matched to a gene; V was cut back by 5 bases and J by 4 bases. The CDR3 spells CASSPAGAGGNYNEQFF. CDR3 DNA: TGTGCCAGCAGTCCTGCAGGAGCGGGAGGCAATTACAATGAGCAGTTCTTC. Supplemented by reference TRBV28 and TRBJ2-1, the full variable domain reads DVKVTQSSRYLVKRTGEKVFLECVQDMDHENMFWYRQDPGLGLRLIYFSYDVKMKEKGDIPEGYSVSREKKERFSLILESASTNQTSMYLCASSPAGAGGNYNEQFFGPGTRLTVL.

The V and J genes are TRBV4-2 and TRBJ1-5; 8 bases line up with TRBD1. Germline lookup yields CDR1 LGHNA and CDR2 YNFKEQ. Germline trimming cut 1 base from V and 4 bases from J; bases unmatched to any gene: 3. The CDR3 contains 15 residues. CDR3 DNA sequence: TGTGCCAGCAGCCAAGTAACAGGGGGAAATCAGCCCCAGCATTTT. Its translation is CASSQVTGGNQPQHF.

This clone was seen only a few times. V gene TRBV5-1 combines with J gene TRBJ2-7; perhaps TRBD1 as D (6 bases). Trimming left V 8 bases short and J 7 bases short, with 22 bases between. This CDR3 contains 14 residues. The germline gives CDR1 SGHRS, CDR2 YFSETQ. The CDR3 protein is CASAPGDPTREQYF. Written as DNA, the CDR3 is TGCGCCAGTGCACCAGGGGATCCTACGCGGGAGCAGTACTTC. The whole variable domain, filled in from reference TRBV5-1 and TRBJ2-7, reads KAGVTQTPRYLIKTRGQQVTLSCSPISGHRSVSWYQQTPGQGLQFLFEYFSETQRNKGNFPGRFSGRQFSNSRSEMNVSTLELGDSALYLCASAPGDPTREQYFGPGTRLTVT.

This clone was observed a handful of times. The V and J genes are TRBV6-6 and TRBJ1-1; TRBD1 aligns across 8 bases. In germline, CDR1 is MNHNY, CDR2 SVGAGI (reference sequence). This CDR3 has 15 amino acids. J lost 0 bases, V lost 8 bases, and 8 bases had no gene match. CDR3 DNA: TGTGCCAGCTGTGGTGCAGGGGGCTTGAACACTGAAGCTTTCTTT. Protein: CASCGAGGLNTEAFF.

CDR3 amino acids: CASSLEGTGGATQYF. In DNA form, the CDR3 reads TGTGCCAGCAGCTTGGAGGGGACAGGGGGCGCGACCCAGTACTTC. This sequence joins TRBV5-5 and TRBJ2-5, with 12 bases matching TRBD1. The J segment lost 7 bases and the V segment lost 0 bases, leaving 4 bases of the junction unmatched. The CDR3 covers 15 residues. Germline V gene sequence: CDR1 SGHKS, CDR2 YYEKEE (reference sequence).

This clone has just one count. CDR3 nucleotides: TGTGCCAGTACCGCAGGGCCAGCTTCCTACGAGCAGTACTTC. Residues: CASTAGPASYEQYF. V is TRBV19 and J is TRBJ2-7, with D possibly matching TRBD1 (5 bases). Trimming shortened V by 7 bases and J by 1 base, and 14 bases separated the two germline ends. The CDR3 totals 14 residues. Germline CDR1 is LNHDA and CDR2 is SQIVND (reference sequence).

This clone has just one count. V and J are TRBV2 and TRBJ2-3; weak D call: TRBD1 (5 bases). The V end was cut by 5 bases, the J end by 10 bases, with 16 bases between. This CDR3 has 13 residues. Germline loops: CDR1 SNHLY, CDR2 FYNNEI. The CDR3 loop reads CASSPLSGIAQYF. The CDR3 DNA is TGTGCCAGCAGTCCCCTATCAGGGATTGCGCAGTATTTT.